These T cell receptor beta chains were read from a single sample in a study of T cell changes during pregnancy in multiple sclerosis. Only in-frame clones appear in the TCRdb table, and some are missing; sequencing was by immunoSEQ multiplex PCR. The data show about 36,000 clones, 92% seen once. The sequencing used CD4+ T cells from peripheral blood mononuclear cells, collected after pregnancy. Receptors originate from a female donor with multiple sclerosis, enrolled in a pregnancy study. Each CDR3 is given with its conserved first and last residue. The order of the fields is clone size, D gene, J gene, V gene, CDR3 protein, CDR3 DNA. A D gene is named only where the DNA matches it firmly. The size field is filled for only some rows; it gives once, few, many or a size class.

>NA|TRBD2|TRBJ2-7|TRBV9
CASSARDTSGGAYEQYF
TGTGCCAGCAGCGCACGTGATACTAGCGGGGGGGCCTACGAGCAGTACTTC
>NA|NA|TRBJ1-2|TRBV6-1
CASSEESVQMYGYTF
TGTGCCAGCAGTGAAGAGTCGGTACAGATGTATGGCTACACCTTC
>NA|TRBD1|TRBJ2-3|TRBV6-1
CASSALQGAIQTDTQYF
TGTGCCAGCAGTGCATTACAGGGGGCGATACAGACAGATACGCAGTATTTT
>NA|NA|TRBJ1-1|TRBV7-6
CASSFRRNTEAFF
TGTGCCAGCAGCTTTAGGAGGAACACTGAAGCTTTCTTT
>NA|TRBD1|TRBJ2-2|TRBV6-1
CATDRGRNTGELFF
TGTGCCACCGACAGGGGGCGGAACACCGGGGAGCTGTTTTTT
>once|TRBD1|TRBJ2-7|TRBV11-2
CASNDDRGPYEQYF
TGTGCCAGCAACGATGACAGGGGCCCCTACGAGCAGTACTTC
>NA|NA|TRBJ2-5|TRBV13
CASSLSKQRTQETQYF
TGTGCCAGCAGCTTATCTAAGCAGCGGACCCAAGAGACCCAGTACTTC
>NA|NA|TRBJ1-2|TRBV6-4
CASSAEGVGGYTF
TGTGCCAGCAGTGCCGAAGGGGTGGGTGGCTACACCTTC
>once|TRBD1|TRBJ1-2|TRBV19
CASSPRQGGYGYTF
TGTGCCAGTAGTCCTCGACAGGGCGGCTATGGCTACACCTTC
>NA|NA|TRBJ1-5|TRBV19
CASSIGQSNNQPQHF
TGTGCCAGTAGTATAGGACAGTCGAACAATCAGCCCCAGCATTTT
>NA|TRBD1|TRBJ1-5|TRBV28
CASGGQGSQPQHF
TGTGCCAGCGGCGGACAGGGGAGTCAGCCCCAGCATTTT
>once|TRBD1|TRBJ2-6|TRBV5-4
CASSPGQVGANVLTF
TGTGCCAGCAGCCCTGGACAGGTGGGGGCCAACGTCCTGACTTTC
>NA|TRBD2|TRBJ2-2|TRBV19
CASRGLAATGELFF
TGTGCCAGTAGGGGCCTAGCGGCCACCGGGGAGCTGTTTTTT
>NA|NA|TRBJ2-3|TRBV27
CASSLQMAVSTDTQYF
TGTGCCAGCAGTCTCCAAATGGCGGTTAGCACAGATACGCAGTATTTT
>NA|NA|TRBJ2-2|TRBV11-2
CASSLDLGGVTGELFF
TGTGCCAGCAGCTTAGATCTCGGGGGAGTCACCGGGGAGCTGTTTTTT
>NA|NA|TRBJ2-1|TRBV18
CASSPENIGSEQFF
TGTGCCAGCTCACCAGAGAACATCGGGAGTGAGCAGTTCTTC
>NA|NA|TRBJ2-6|TRBV9
CASSAPRLRSGANVLTF
TGTGCCAGCAGCGCCCCTAGACTCCGCTCTGGGGCCAACGTCCTGACTTTC
>once|NA|TRBJ2-2|TRBV7-9
CASSPRSFTGELFF
TGTGCCAGCAGCCCGAGGAGTTTTACCGGGGAGCTGTTTTTT